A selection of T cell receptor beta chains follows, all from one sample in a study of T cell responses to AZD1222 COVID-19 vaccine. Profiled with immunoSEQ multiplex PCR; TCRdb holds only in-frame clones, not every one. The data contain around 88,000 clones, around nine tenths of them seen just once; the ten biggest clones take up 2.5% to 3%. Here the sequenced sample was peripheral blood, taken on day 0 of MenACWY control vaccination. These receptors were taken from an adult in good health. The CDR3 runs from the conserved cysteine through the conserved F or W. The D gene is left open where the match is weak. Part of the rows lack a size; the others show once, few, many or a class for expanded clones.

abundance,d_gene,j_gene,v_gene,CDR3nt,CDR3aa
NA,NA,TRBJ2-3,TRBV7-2,TGTGCCAGCAGCTTTCCGACCCTGAGCACAGATACGCAGTATTTT,CASSFPTLSTDTQYF
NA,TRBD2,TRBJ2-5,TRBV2,TGTGCCAGCAGTGCTGGCGGGGGGGCCCGAGAGACCCAGTACTTC,CASSAGGGARETQYF
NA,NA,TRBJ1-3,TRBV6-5,TGTGCCAGCAGTTACTCGCCGGGCTCTGGAAACACCATATATTTT,CASSYSPGSGNTIYF
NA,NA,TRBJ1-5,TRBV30,TGTGCCTGGACGGCCCCCCATCGGAATCAGCCCCAGCATTTT,CAWTAPHRNQPQHF
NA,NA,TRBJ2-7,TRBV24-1,TGTGCCACCAGTGACCGGACGGCCCCCTACGAGCAGTACTTC,CATSDRTAPYEQYF
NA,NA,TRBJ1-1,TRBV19,TGTGCCAGTAATCAGGGCAACACTGAAGCTTTCTTT,CASNQGNTEAFF
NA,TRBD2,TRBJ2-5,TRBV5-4,TGTGCCAGCAGCGGGACTAGCGCGGAGACCCAGTACTTC,CASSGTSAETQYF
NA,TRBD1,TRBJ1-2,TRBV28,TGTGCCAGCACCCAAGGGGGCAGGAACTATGGCTACACCTTC,CASTQGGRNYGYTF
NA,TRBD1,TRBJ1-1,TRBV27,TGTGCCAGCAGTACCCTAGGGGGCTTCTATCGGGGGGACACTGAAGCTTTCTTT,CASSTLGGFYRGDTEAFF
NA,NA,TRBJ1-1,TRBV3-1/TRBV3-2,TGTGCCAGCAGCCAGGTCCGCCGGGGTGAAGCTTTCTTT,CASSQVRRGEAFF
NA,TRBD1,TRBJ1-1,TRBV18,TGTGCCAGCTCACCGGACAGGGATGAGGGTGAAGCTTTCTTT,CASSPDRDEGEAFF
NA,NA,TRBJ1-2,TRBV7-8,TGTGCCAGCAGCATTAGTCGGGTCTATGGCTACACCTTC,CASSISRVYGYTF
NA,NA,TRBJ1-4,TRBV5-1,TGCGCCAGCAGCGAGGGGACAACCAGCGCTGAAAAACTGTTTTTT,CASSEGTTSAEKLFF
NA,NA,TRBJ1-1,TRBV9,TGTGCCAGCAGCGTAGACCAGGGACGGCAAGCTTTCTTT,CASSVDQGRQAFF
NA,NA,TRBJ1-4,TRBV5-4,TGTGCCAGCAGCTCCCGGGACATCGATAATGAAAAACTGTTTTTT,CASSSRDIDNEKLFF
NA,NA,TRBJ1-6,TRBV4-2,TGTGCCAGCAGCCAAGAAGGGCGGGTTTCTTCACCCCTCCACTTT,CASSQEGRVSSPLHF
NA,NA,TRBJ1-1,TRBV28,TGTGCCAGCAGTTGGAGTCCCTCCACTGAAGCTTTCTTT,CASSWSPSTEAFF
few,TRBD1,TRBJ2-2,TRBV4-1,TGCGCCAGCAGCACACGGACAGGGGTGGGCACCGGGGAGCTGTTTTTT,CASSTRTGVGTGELFF
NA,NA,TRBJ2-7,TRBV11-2,TGTGCCAGCAGCCCCCGGGGACCTTCGATGGGAGAGCAGTACTTC,CASSPRGPSMGEQYF
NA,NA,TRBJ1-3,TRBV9,TGTGCCAGCAGCCTAGCGGGAGGGCGCCACTCTGGAAACACCATATATTTT,CASSLAGGRHSGNTIYF
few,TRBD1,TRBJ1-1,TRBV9,TGTGCCAGCAGCCCCCGACAGGGCTTGAACACTGAAGCTTTCTTT,CASSPRQGLNTEAFF
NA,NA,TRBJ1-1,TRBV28,TGTGCCAGCAAGACAGGGAACACTGAAGCTTTCTTT,CASKTGNTEAFF
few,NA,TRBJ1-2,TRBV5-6,TGTGCCAGCAGCATCGGGGGCTCGGATGGCTACACCTTC,CASSIGGSDGYTF
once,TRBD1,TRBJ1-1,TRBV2,TGTGCCAGCAGGACAGGGGCTCGCACTGAAGCTTTCTTT,CASRTGARTEAFF
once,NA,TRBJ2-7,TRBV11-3,TGTGCCAGCAGCTTAGACCGTGGCAGGAGCGAGCAGTACTTC,CASSLDRGRSEQYF
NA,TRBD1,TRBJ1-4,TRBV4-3,TGCGCCAGCAGCCACGACCCAGGGGGTAATGAAAAACTGTTTTTT,CASSHDPGGNEKLFF
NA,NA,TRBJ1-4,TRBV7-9,TGTGCCAGCAGCCAGGACAGCCTTAATGAAAAACTGTTTTTT,CASSQDSLNEKLFF
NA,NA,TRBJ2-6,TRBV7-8,TGTGCCAGCAGCCGCCAGAACTCTGGGGCCAACGTCCTGACTTTC,CASSRQNSGANVLTF
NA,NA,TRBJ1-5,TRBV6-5,TGTGCCAGCAGTTCCAGAACCGGCAATCAGCCCCAGCATTTT,CASSSRTGNQPQHF
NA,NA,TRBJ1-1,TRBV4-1,TGCGCCAGCAGCCAGACGTCAAGACTTAACACTGAAGCTTTCTTT,CASSQTSRLNTEAFF
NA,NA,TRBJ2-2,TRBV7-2,TGTGCCAGCAGGGACAGTCGGGTTGGCAACACCGGGGAGCTGTTTTTT,CASRDSRVGNTGELFF
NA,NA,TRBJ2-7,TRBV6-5,TGTGCCAGCAGTTACTCTCTCGCATATAATTACGAGCAGTACTTC,CASSYSLAYNYEQYF
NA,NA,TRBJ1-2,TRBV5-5,TGTGCCAGCAGCCCTACCCTCGACGGCTACACCTTC,CASSPTLDGYTF
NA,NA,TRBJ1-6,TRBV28,TGTGCCAGCAGTGCGGGGGATGTAAATTCACCCCTCCACTTT,CASSAGDVNSPLHF
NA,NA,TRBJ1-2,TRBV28,TGTGCCAGCAGTCGGCAGCCGTATGGCTACACCTTC,CASSRQPYGYTF
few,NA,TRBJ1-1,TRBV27,TGTGCCAGCAGTTTAATCGGGGAGCCTGAAGCTTTCTTT,CASSLIGEPEAFF
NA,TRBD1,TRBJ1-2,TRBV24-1,TGTGCCACCAGTGATGGGCCAGGGGGCTATGGCTACACCTTC,CATSDGPGGYGYTF
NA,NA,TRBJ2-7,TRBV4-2,TGTGCCAGCAGCCCGACCGACATCCACGAGCAGTACTTC,CASSPTDIHEQYF
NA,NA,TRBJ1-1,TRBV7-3,TGTGCCAGCAGCTTTGGTAACACTGAAGCTTTCTTT,CASSFGNTEAFF
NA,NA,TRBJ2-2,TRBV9,TGTGCCAGCAGCCCTTGGACCACGAACACCGGGGAGCTGTTTTTT,CASSPWTTNTGELFF
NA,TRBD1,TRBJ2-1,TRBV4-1,TGCGCCAGCAGCCAAGATTGGACAGGGGTCGGTGAGCAGTTCTTC,CASSQDWTGVGEQFF
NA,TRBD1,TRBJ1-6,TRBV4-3,TGCGCCAGCAGCCAAGGGACAGGGGATAGTTCCTATAATTCACCCCTCCACTTT,CASSQGTGDSSYNSPLHF
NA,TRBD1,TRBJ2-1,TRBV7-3,TGTGCCAGCAGCATACAGGGGGCGCGGAATGAGCAGTTCTTC,CASSIQGARNEQFF
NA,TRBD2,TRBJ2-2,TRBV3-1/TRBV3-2,TGTGCCAGCAGCCAAGTAGCGGGGGGTGTCACCGGGGAGCTGTTTTTT,CASSQVAGGVTGELFF
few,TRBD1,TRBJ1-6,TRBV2,TGTGCCAGCACGGGGGACAGCGCCGGGAATTCACCCCTCCACTTT,CASTGDSAGNSPLHF
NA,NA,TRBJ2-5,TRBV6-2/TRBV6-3,TGTGCCAGCAGTTCCATGGCAGGGTCTCAAGAGACCCAGTACTTC,CASSSMAGSQETQYF
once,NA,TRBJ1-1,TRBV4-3,TGCGCCAGCAGCCAAGATGGCAGGGGCACTTCTGAAGCTTTCTTT,CASSQDGRGTSEAFF
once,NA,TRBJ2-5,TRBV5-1,TGCGCCAGCAGCTTGTTTACTAGGGCAGAGACCCAGTACTTC,CASSLFTRAETQYF